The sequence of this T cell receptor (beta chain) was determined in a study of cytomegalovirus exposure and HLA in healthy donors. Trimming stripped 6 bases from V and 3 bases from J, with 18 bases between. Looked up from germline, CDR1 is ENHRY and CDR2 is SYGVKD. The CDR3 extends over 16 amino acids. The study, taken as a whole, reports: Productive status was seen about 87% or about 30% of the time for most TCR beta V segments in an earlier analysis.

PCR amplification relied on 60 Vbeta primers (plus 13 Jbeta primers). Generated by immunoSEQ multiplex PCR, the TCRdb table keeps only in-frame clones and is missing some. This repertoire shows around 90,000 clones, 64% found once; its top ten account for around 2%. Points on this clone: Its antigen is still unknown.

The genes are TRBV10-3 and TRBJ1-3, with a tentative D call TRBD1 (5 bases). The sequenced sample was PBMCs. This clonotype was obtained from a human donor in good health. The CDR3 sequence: CAIRPDSGIGGNTIYF. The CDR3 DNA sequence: TGTGCCATCAGGCCAGATTCAGGGATAGGTGGAAACACCATATATTTT.